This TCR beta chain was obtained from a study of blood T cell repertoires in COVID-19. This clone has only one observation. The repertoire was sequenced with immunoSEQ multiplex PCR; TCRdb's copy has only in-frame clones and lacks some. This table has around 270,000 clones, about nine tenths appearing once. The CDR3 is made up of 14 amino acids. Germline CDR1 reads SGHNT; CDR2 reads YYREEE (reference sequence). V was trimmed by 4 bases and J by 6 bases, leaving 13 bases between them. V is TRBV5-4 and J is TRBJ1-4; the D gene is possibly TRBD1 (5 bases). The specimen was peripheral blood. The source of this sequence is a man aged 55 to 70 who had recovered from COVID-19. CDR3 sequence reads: CASSLRTQDEKLFF. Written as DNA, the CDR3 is TGTGCCAGCAGCCTGAGGACACAGGATGAAAAACTGTTTTTT.